The rows below give T cell receptor beta chains drawn from one sample of a study of blood T cell repertoires in COVID-19. TCRdb's copy holds only in-frame clones and misses some; the assay was immunoSEQ multiplex PCR. The sample yields approximately 400,000 clones, about nine tenths seen once. What was sequenced was peripheral blood. The receptors stem from a woman aged 50 to 65 with COVID-19, enrolled during active disease. Each CDR3 is given with its conserved first and last residue. The D gene is left open where the match is weak. Expanded clones get a size class; other rows say once, few or many, or leave the size out.

v_gene	abundance	j_gene	d_gene	CDR3nt	CDR3aa
TRBV7-2	once	TRBJ1-4	TRBD1	TGTGCCAGCAGCTCGGGACAGGGTAGTTATGGAACTAATGAAAAACTGTTTTTT	CASSSGQGSYGTNEKLFF
TRBV4-1	.	TRBJ2-7	TRBD1	TGCGCCAGCAGCCAAGGACAGGGGGGAACCTACGAGCAGTACTTC	CASSQGQGGTYEQYF
TRBV15	.	TRBJ2-3	.	TGTGCCACCAGCAGAGACAGGGTCAGCGATACGCAGTATTTT	CATSRDRVSDTQYF
TRBV7-7	.	TRBJ2-5	.	TGTGCCAGCAGCTTAGGACGGGGAGAGACCCAGTACTTC	CASSLGRGETQYF
TRBV9	.	TRBJ1-1	.	TGTGCCAGCAGCGTTGACAGCTCCATGAACACTGAAGCTTTCTTT	CASSVDSSMNTEAFF
TRBV24-1	.	TRBJ2-3	.	TGTGCCACCAGTGGGCAGGCCTGGGATACGCAGTATTTT	CATSGQAWDTQYF
TRBV2	.	TRBJ1-2	.	TGTGCCAGCACCGCTGCGAGGTTTTATGGTGGCTACACCTTC	CASTAARFYGGYTF
TRBV19	once	TRBJ2-3	.	TGTGCCACCAGTGTCAGGACTTACACAGATACGCAGTATTTT	CATSVRTYTDTQYF
TRBV7-9	.	TRBJ1-3	.	TGTGCCAGCAGCTTACGAGGGGGTGGAAACACCATATATTTT	CASSLRGGGNTIYF
TRBV3-1/TRBV3-2	.	TRBJ1-1	.	TGTGCCAGCGAGGACAGACTTAACACTGAAGCTTTCTTT	CASEDRLNTEAFF
TRBV6-6	once	TRBJ2-6	.	TGTGCCAGCACCACCTATCGAGGGGCCAACGTCCTGACTTTC	CASTTYRGANVLTF
TRBV15	few	TRBJ2-7	TRBD2	TGTGCCACCAGCCCCAATTTAGCGGGGGGGCCTGACGAGCAGTACTTC	CATSPNLAGGPDEQYF
TRBV7-3	.	TRBJ2-1	.	TGTGCCAGCAGCCCACTATTGGGGGGGCACTACAATGAGCAGTTCTTC	CASSPLLGGHYNEQFF
TRBV5-1	.	TRBJ1-1	.	TGCGCCAGCAGCTTGGCGCCTAGGCAGATGAACACTGAAGCTTTCTTT	CASSLAPRQMNTEAFF
TRBV9	.	TRBJ1-2	TRBD1	TGTGCCAGCAGCGAAACAGGGGGACGTGGCTACACCTTC	CASSETGGRGYTF
TRBV27	.	TRBJ2-2	.	TGTGCCAGCAGTTATTGGGGGGGCTTGACCGGGGAGCTGTTTTTT	CASSYWGGLTGELFF
TRBV25-1	.	TRBJ1-1	.	TGTGCCAGCAGTGACTTGGGGGAGGGCACTGAAGCTTTCTTT	CASSDLGEGTEAFF
TRBV27	.	TRBJ2-7	.	TGTGCCAGCAGTGCGGAGCACAGGCTCTACGAGCAGTACTTC	CASSAEHRLYEQYF
TRBV30	.	TRBJ1-1	.	TGTGCCTGGAATCGCGTAAACAGGGCCACTGAAGCTTTCTTT	CAWNRVNRATEAFF
TRBV5-4	once	TRBJ2-3	TRBD2	TGTGCCAGCAGCTATGGACTAGCGGGGGGTGATACGCAGTATTTT	CASSYGLAGGDTQYF
TRBV7-9	.	TRBJ1-2	TRBD1	TGTGCCAGCAGCCAGGGACAGGGCCTAACTATTACTGGCTACACCTTC	CASSQGQGLTITGYTF
TRBV27	.	TRBJ1-1	.	TGTGCCAGCAGTTTGGGAGGGGGAGAAGGAGCTTTCTTT	CASSLGGGEGAFF
TRBV3-1/TRBV3-2	.	TRBJ1-2	.	TGTGCCAGCAGCCAAGATCGGTCGAGCTATGGCTACACCTTC	CASSQDRSSYGYTF
TRBV2	once	TRBJ1-1	.	TGTGCCAGCGGACAGATGAACACTGAAGCTTTCTTT	CASGQMNTEAFF
TRBV11-2	.	TRBJ2-1	.	TGTGCCAGCAGCTTATCGCGAGGGAACCTCAATGAGCAGTTCTTC	CASSLSRGNLNEQFF
TRBV24-1	.	TRBJ1-1	TRBD1	TGTGCCACCAGTCCTGGACAGGGAGGAACTGAAGCTTTCTTT	CATSPGQGGTEAFF
TRBV2	.	TRBJ2-3	TRBD1	TGTGCCAGCAGCCCGGACAGGGTAGATACGCAGTATTTT	CASSPDRVDTQYF
TRBV7-9	.	TRBJ1-6	TRBD1	TGTGCCAGCAGCTTAGGAGGGGGCCCCCTCCACTTT	CASSLGGGPLHF
TRBV2	.	TRBJ1-5	.	TGTGCCAGCAGTGGCCAGGTCAATCAGCCCCAGCATTTT	CASSGQVNQPQHF
TRBV5-6	.	TRBJ2-7	TRBD1	TGTGCCAGCAGCTTGGAGGCAGGGGGCGCACAGTACTTC	CASSLEAGGAQYF
TRBV5-6	.	TRBJ1-4	TRBD1	TGTGCCAGCAGCTCAGAGACAGGGCGACTGAGTGAAAAACTGTTTTTT	CASSSETGRLSEKLFF
TRBV15	.	TRBJ2-3	TRBD1	TGTGCCACCAGCAGAGATTCGTCGTCGGCGGTCTCAAGGGGGCTTGGTACGCAGTATTTT	CATSRDSSSAVSRGLGTQYF
TRBV11-1	.	TRBJ1-1	.	TGTGCCAGCAGCTACGGACAGCCTGAAGCTTTCTTT	CASSYGQPEAFF
TRBV6-5	.	TRBJ1-2	.	TGTGCCAGCAGTACCGGGGTGGTAGTAGGTGGCTACACCTTC	CASSTGVVVGGYTF
TRBV5-1	.	TRBJ1-1	.	TGCGCCAGCACCTTCAGTCCAGGGGAGAACACTGAAGCTTTCTTT	CASTFSPGENTEAFF
TRBV27	.	TRBJ2-2	.	TGTGCCAGTCGAAGTCGAACAGGCTATCAAGGGGAGCTGTTTTTT	CASRSRTGYQGELFF
TRBV7-2	.	TRBJ1-1	.	TGTGCCAGCAGCTCGGGAACACTGAACACTGAAGCTTTCTTT	CASSSGTLNTEAFF
TRBV21-1	.	TRBJ2-2	.	TGTGCCAGCAGCCGTAAAGATGACAGCGATACCGGGGAGCTGTTTTTT	CASSRKDDSDTGELFF
TRBV2	once	TRBJ2-5	.	TGTGCCAGCAGTGCCGGGTTCCAAGAGACCCAGTACTTC	CASSAGFQETQYF
TRBV28	.	TRBJ1-1	.	TGTGCCAGCAGTTCCCCGGGGATGAACACTGAAGCTTTCTTT	CASSSPGMNTEAFF
TRBV13	.	TRBJ2-7	.	TGTGCCAGCAGCTTAAGGGGGTCCCACGCCTACGAGCAGTACTTC	CASSLRGSHAYEQYF
TRBV3-1/TRBV3-2	.	TRBJ2-1	.	TGTGCCAGCAGCCAAGTTCTAACGGCCTACAATGAGCAGTTCTTC	CASSQVLTAYNEQFF
TRBV3-1/TRBV3-2	.	TRBJ1-2	.	TGTGCCAGCAGCCAAGCCGGGTGGCAGAACTATGGCTACACCTTC	CASSQAGWQNYGYTF
TRBV9	.	TRBJ2-3	.	TGTGCCAGCAGCGCACCACAAGACACGTTTAAAGCTGCTAGCACAGATACGCAGTATTTT	CASSAPQDTFKAASTDTQYF
TRBV18	.	TRBJ2-7	TRBD1	TGTGCCAGCTCCCCCGGGACAGGGACCGAGCAGTACTTC	CASSPGTGTEQYF
TRBV24-1	few	TRBJ1-1	.	TGTGCCACCAGTTCATCACGGGGGGTAGACGCTGAAGCTTTCTTT	CATSSSRGVDAEAFF
TRBV30	.	TRBJ1-2	.	TGTGCCTGGAGTGTTTCAGGGGTTAAAGGCTACACCTTC	CAWSVSGVKGYTF
TRBV18	.	TRBJ1-5	.	TGTGCCAGCTCATCAGGGTATGATCAGCCCCAGCATTTT	CASSSGYDQPQHF
TRBV7-9	.	TRBJ1-3	.	TGTGCCAGCACCCTAAGGGGGTCGGGGCTTGACTCTGGAAACACCATATATTTT	CASTLRGSGLDSGNTIYF
TRBV19	.	TRBJ1-4	.	TGTGCCAGTGCCGACAGAACGAATGAAAAACTGTTTTTT	CASADRTNEKLFF
TRBV18	.	TRBJ2-1	TRBD2	TGTGCCAGCTCACCCCTAAAAATAGCGGGGGGTCACAATGAGCAGTTCTTC	CASSPLKIAGGHNEQFF
TRBV10-2	.	TRBJ1-1	.	TGCGCCAGCGGAGACAACACTGAAGCTTTCTTT	CASGDNTEAFF
TRBV5-1	.	TRBJ1-5	TRBD1	TGCGCCAGCAGTAAGGGGGCCAATCAGCCCCAGCATTTT	CASSKGANQPQHF
TRBV7-6	.	TRBJ1-4	.	TGTGCCAGCAGCTTAGCCCCCTCTCAGGGTTATTCTAATGAAAAACTGTTTTTT	CASSLAPSQGYSNEKLFF
TRBV9	.	TRBJ2-1	TRBD2	TGTGCCAGCAGCGGCCATTCATTGCGGGAGGGAGGGCAGTTCTTC	CASSGHSLREGGQFF
TRBV9	.	TRBJ2-7	.	TGTGCCAGCAGCCCCTCCGCGTTAGCGCTCTACGAGCAGTACTTC	CASSPSALALYEQYF
TRBV4-1	.	TRBJ2-7	TRBD1	TGCGCCAGCAGCCAAGGGACAGGGACCTACGAGCAGTACTTC	CASSQGTGTYEQYF
TRBV30	.	TRBJ1-1	.	TGTGCCTGGAGTGTAGGCGGGAACACTGAAGCTTTCTTT	CAWSVGGNTEAFF
TRBV5-1	.	TRBJ1-2	TRBD1	TGCGCCAGCAGCTTAGGACAGGGGGCCAGGGGCTACACCTTC	CASSLGQGARGYTF
TRBV19	.	TRBJ1-2	.	TGTGCCAGTAGTATCAAAGGGGCCGACTATGGCTACACCTTC	CASSIKGADYGYTF